This T cell receptor (beta chain) emerged from a study of OX40 agonist ivuxolimab in advanced cancers. Background on the study: Three patients showed partial responses: one hepatocellular carcinoma and two cutaneous melanoma cases. Study outcomes and limitations: Blood T cells, both CD4+ and CD8+, expanded clonally by week 6 at 0.1 to 3.0 mg/kg.

Systemic immunosuppression or autoimmune disease history was grounds to exclude patients. Sampling of blood occurred at baseline, cycle 4 day 1, and cycle 7 day 1. This clone is a singleton in its sample. Its target is not known. The CDR3 runs 16 residues. CDR1 is MDHEN, CDR2 SYDVKM, per germline. After removal of 4 bases from V and 4 bases from J, the junction contained 9 bases not matched to a gene. TCRdb keeps only in-frame clones here, not all; method: immunoSEQ multiplex PCR. The sample holds about 89,000 clones, around 90% seen once. Sequencing used CD4+ or CD8+ T cells sorted from blood, obtained in a trial of the OX40 agonist ivuxolimab. This chain connects TRBV28 to TRBJ1-2, with 10 positions matching TRBD1. The TCR comes from an adult with an advanced solid tumor such as melanoma, head and neck, liver or kidney cancer. CDR3: CASSSAGTGEGYGYTF. CDR3 DNA sequence: TGTGCCAGCAGTTCAGCCGGGACAGGGGAGGGCTATGGCTACACCTTC.